This is a list of T cell receptor beta chains from one sample in a study of graft-versus-host responses after intestinal transplantation. The protocol was immunoSEQ multiplex PCR, while the TCRdb copy is restricted to in-frame clones and leaves out a portion. The sample includes more than 65,000 clones, about nine tenths of them seen just once. Which antigens these TCRs recognize remains unknown. This specimen was unstimulated CD8+ T cells sorted from spleen or lymph node cells, taken before transplant. The receptors shown here come from a human donor who was the organ donor for an intestinal transplant. Both conserved end residues are part of each CDR3. The order of the fields is V gene, clone size, J gene, D gene, CDR3 DNA, CDR3 protein. D genes are given only for firm matches. Clone size is not always given. Where it is, it says once, few, many or a class for expanded clones.

TRBV9	NA	TRBJ2-1	TRBD2	TGTGCCAGCAGCGTAACCAGCGGGGGGGCCTATGAGCAGTTCTTC	CASSVTSGGAYEQFF
TRBV27	once	TRBJ2-4	NA	TGTGCCAGCAGCCTCGTAGGCGGGGAGCCCCACATTCAGTACTTC	CASSLVGGEPHIQYF
TRBV29-1	NA	TRBJ1-2	NA	TGCAGCGCTCTTGAACAGAATGGCTACACCTTC	CSALEQNGYTF
TRBV18	NA	TRBJ1-5	NA	TGTGCCAGCTCACCGCCTGGACAGAGTCGATATCAGCCCCAGCATTTT	CASSPPGQSRYQPQHF
TRBV30	NA	TRBJ2-3	TRBD2	TGTGCCTGGAGTGGCGGGGGGAGCACAGATACGCAGTATTTT	CAWSGGGSTDTQYF
TRBV7-8	once	TRBJ1-1	NA	TGTGCCAGCAGCTTAGTAGCACAGGGATCGGGCACTGAAGCTTTCTTT	CASSLVAQGSGTEAFF
TRBV19	NA	TRBJ2-1	NA	TGTGCCAGTAGTATAACGGGTGACTCCTACAATGAGCAGTTCTTC	CASSITGDSYNEQFF
TRBV5-4	once	TRBJ2-7	TRBD1	TGTGCCAGCAGCTCCGGGACAGGACCCTACGAGCAGTACTTC	CASSSGTGPYEQYF
TRBV27	NA	TRBJ1-1	NA	TGTGCCAGCAGTTTAACCGGGTACACTGAAGCTTTCTTT	CASSLTGYTEAFF
TRBV7-9	NA	TRBJ1-2	NA	TGTGCCAGCAGCTCCCTCAGGGGTAACTATGGCTACACCTTC	CASSSLRGNYGYTF
TRBV13	NA	TRBJ2-5	NA	TGTGCCAGCAAGGGGGACCAAGAGACCCAGTACTTC	CASKGDQETQYF
TRBV6-5	NA	TRBJ1-2	NA	TGTGCCAGCAGTTACTCGGGGGCGGGCTATGGCTACACCTTC	CASSYSGAGYGYTF
TRBV5-1	NA	TRBJ2-7	NA	TGCGCCAGCAGCTTGGAGGGGTCGGGCTCCTACGAGCAGTACTTC	CASSLEGSGSYEQYF
TRBV9	NA	TRBJ2-1	NA	TGTGCCAGCAGGGGGGGTGGAGGAGAGCAGTTCTTC	CASRGGGGEQFF
TRBV7-2	NA	TRBJ2-5	TRBD2	TGTGCCAGCAGCTACATGGGCGGGGGAAAAGAGACCCAGTACTTC	CASSYMGGGKETQYF
TRBV7-9	NA	TRBJ1-2	NA	TGTGCCAGCAGCTTAGTTCACAGTTATGGCTACACCTTC	CASSLVHSYGYTF
TRBV6-1	NA	TRBJ1-4	NA	TGTGCCAGGCGGGGAGGGTCGGGGGAAAAACTGTTTTTT	CARRGGSGEKLFF
TRBV27	NA	TRBJ2-5	TRBD1	TGTGCCAGCAGTTTATTTTGGCAGGGGGCAGAGACCCAGTACTTC	CASSLFWQGAETQYF
TRBV9	NA	TRBJ1-2	NA	TGTGCCAGCGGGTCCGGGGGGCATGGCTACACCTTC	CASGSGGHGYTF
TRBV5-4	NA	TRBJ2-7	TRBD1	TGTATGTTTTACCGGGACAGGACCTACGAGCAGTACTTC	CMFYRDRTYEQYF
TRBV25-1	NA	TRBJ1-2	TRBD1	TGTGCCAGCAGTGAATCAGGGGGAGCGGATGGCTACACCTTC	CASSESGGADGYTF
TRBV7-9	NA	TRBJ1-1	NA	TGTGCCAGCAGCTTAGTCGCGGGGGCGACCCCCGAAGCTTTCTTT	CASSLVAGATPEAFF
TRBV4-2	NA	TRBJ2-1	TRBD2	TGTGCCAGCAGCCACGCCCCGACTAGCGGGGGGGCCCGAGAGGACAATGAGCAGTTCTTC	CASSHAPTSGGAREDNEQFF
TRBV28	NA	TRBJ2-5	NA	TGTGCCAGCAGTTTCGGTGAGACCCAGTACTTC	CASSFGETQYF
TRBV6-4	NA	TRBJ2-1	TRBD2	TGTGCCAGCAGTGACTTAGCGGGGGCCAACAATGAGCAGTTCTTC	CASSDLAGANNEQFF
TRBV28	NA	TRBJ2-3	TRBD2	TGTGCCAGCAGTTTACCAAGCGGGGGGGAAGACACAGATACGCAGTATTTT	CASSLPSGGEDTDTQYF
TRBV7-9	once	TRBJ1-2	TRBD1	TGTGCCAGCAGCGTAAGCCTTCGGGACAGGAACCTCTATGGCTACACCTTC	CASSVSLRDRNLYGYTF
TRBV4-1	NA	TRBJ2-7	NA	TGCGCCAGCAGCCAGGCACGTGATGCCTACGAGCAGTACTTC	CASSQARDAYEQYF
TRBV30	once	TRBJ1-5	NA	TGTGCCTGGAGTGAAGGACGGGGGAATCAGCCCCAGCATTTT	CAWSEGRGNQPQHF
TRBV4-1	NA	TRBJ1-4	NA	TGCGCCAGCAGCCAAGAAAGGGGGACGGATGAAAAACTGTTTTTT	CASSQERGTDEKLFF
TRBV7-6	NA	TRBJ2-5	NA	TGTGCCAGCAGCTTACAGGGGTTTTGGGAAGAGACCCAGTACTTC	CASSLQGFWEETQYF
TRBV4-1	few	TRBJ2-1	TRBD2	TGCGCCAGCAGCGCACTAGCGGGGAACTCCTACAATGAGCAGTTCTTC	CASSALAGNSYNEQFF
TRBV19	NA	TRBJ2-1	TRBD2	TGTGCCAGTAGTTTTTCTAGCGGGGGGGCGAATGAGCAGTTCTTC	CASSFSSGGANEQFF
TRBV11-2	NA	TRBJ1-2	NA	TGTGCCAGCAGCTTATCTGGGACACTCTATGGCTACACCTTC	CASSLSGTLYGYTF
TRBV15	NA	TRBJ2-1	NA	TGTGCCACCAGCAGACAGCGTTTCTACAATGAGCAGTTCTTC	CATSRQRFYNEQFF
TRBV27	once	TRBJ2-1	TRBD2	TGTGCCAGCAAAATAGCGGGGGCCTCCTACAATGAGCAGTTCTTC	CASKIAGASYNEQFF
TRBV5-1	NA	TRBJ1-1	NA	TGCGCCAGCAGCCCTCCGGGTTTTGAAGCTTTCTTT	CASSPPGFEAFF
TRBV29-1	NA	TRBJ2-2	NA	TGCAGCGTGTGCAGGGCGAACACCGGGGAGCTGTTTTTT	CSVCRANTGELFF
TRBV6-1	NA	TRBJ1-1	NA	TGTGCCTTCAAGAGGGTTAATCGGAACACTGAAGCTTTCTTT	CAFKRVNRNTEAFF
TRBV19	few	TRBJ2-7	NA	TGTGCCAGTAGTATGGGGAGCTCCTACGAGCAGTACTTC	CASSMGSSYEQYF
TRBV7-9	NA	TRBJ1-4	NA	TGTGCCAGCAGCTCCTCTAATGAAAAACTGTTTTTT	CASSSSNEKLFF
TRBV13	few	TRBJ1-4	NA	TGTGCCAGCAGCTTAGCGCGGCAGGGGACTGAAAAACTGTTTTTT	CASSLARQGTEKLFF
TRBV27	NA	TRBJ2-3	NA	TGTGCCAGCAGTTGGGGGGGGCTCACAGATACGCAGTATTTT	CASSWGGLTDTQYF
TRBV7-2	NA	TRBJ2-1	TRBD2	TGTGCCAGCAGCTTAATCCCGGGACTAGCTTCCTACAATGAGCAGTTCTTC	CASSLIPGLASYNEQFF
TRBV7-9	NA	TRBJ1-1	NA	TGTGCCAGCAGACGGACACCGAACACTGAAGCTTTCTTT	CASRRTPNTEAFF